The TCR beta chain under discussion was sequenced for a study of beta chain features in type 1 diabetes. One heparinised draw of blood, averaging roughly 110 mL, came from each donor. For this clone: Its specificity is unknown.

As every portion of the isolated RNA was reverse transcribed, the sequencing read expressed TCRB transcripts. Produced via immunoSEQ multiplex PCR; TCRdb's table is partial and in-frame only. The top ten hold under 0.9% of the sample, which has around 130,000 clones, around 8.8% seen once. The CDR3 covers 15 residues. Germline lookup yields CDR1 SGHNT and CDR2 YYREEE (reference sequence). The V segment lost 2 bases and the J segment 4 bases; nucleotides outside the gene matches: 4. Study outcomes and limitations: Individuals with type 1 diabetes displayed fewer insertions and more deletions at VDJ junctions. No resolution was reached here on whether HLA type influences TCRB rearrangement. Healthy donors had naive, central memory and Treg TCRB repertoires that appeared less similar than those seen among patients. TCRB CDR3s were moderately but significantly shorter in Type 1 diabetes patients in all four CD4+ subsets.

This clonotype was sampled from a man aged 25-40 years with type 1 diabetes. Sequencing was carried out using central memory CD4+ T cells from blood. This chain joins TRBV5-4 and TRBJ2-7, with 12 positions matching TRBD2. The CDR3 is CASSFPTSGGYEQYF. The DNA of the CDR3 is TGTGCCAGCAGCTTCCCGACTAGCGGGGGATACGAGCAGTACTTC.